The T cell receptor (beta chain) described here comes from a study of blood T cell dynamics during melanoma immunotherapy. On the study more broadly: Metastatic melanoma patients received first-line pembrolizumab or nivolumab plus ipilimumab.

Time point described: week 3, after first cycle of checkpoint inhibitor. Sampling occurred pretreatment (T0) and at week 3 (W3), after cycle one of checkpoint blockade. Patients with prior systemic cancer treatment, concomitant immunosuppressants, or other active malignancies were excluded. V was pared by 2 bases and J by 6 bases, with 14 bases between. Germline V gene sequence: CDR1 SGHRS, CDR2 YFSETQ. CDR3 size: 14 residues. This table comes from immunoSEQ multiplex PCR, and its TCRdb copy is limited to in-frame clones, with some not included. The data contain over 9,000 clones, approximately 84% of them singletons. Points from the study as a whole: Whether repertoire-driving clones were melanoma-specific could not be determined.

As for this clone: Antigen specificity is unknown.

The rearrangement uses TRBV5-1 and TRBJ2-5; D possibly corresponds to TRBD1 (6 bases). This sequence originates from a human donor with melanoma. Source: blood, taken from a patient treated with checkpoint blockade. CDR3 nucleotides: TGCGCCAGCAGCTTTTGGGACATGGGACAGACCCAGTACTTC. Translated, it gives CASSFWDMGQTQYF. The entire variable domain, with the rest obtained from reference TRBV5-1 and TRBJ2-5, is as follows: KAGVTQTPRYLIKTRGQQVTLSCSPISGHRSVSWYQQTPGQGLQFLFEYFSETQRNKGNFPGRFSGRQFSNSRSEMNVSTLELGDSALYLCASSFWDMGQTQYFGPGTRLLVL.